The T cell receptor beta chain described here comes from a study of blood T cells in healthy people across ages. This clonotype was detected many times. Healthy individuals of Caucasian origin from Russia, aged about 6 to 95, served as donors. Together with a sample-barcoded 5' primer, a J-beta primer mix was included in a second PCR lasting roughly 6 to 12 cycles. Each CDR3 protein is one row after TCRdb ran MiXCR on the 5' RACE reads. Of about 1.6 million distinct CDR3 sequences listed, around 35% were seen once; the top ten hold 11%. Input material: blood. The source of this sequence is a woman aged 30 to 39 in good health.

CDR3 DNA: TGCGCCAGCAGCTTGGATGCTAACTATGGCTACACCTTC. Its protein is CASSLDANYGYTF. The chain is built from TRBV5-1 and TRBJ1-2; D call uncertain. The CDR3 sequence is 13 residues long. Trimming shortened V by 0 bases and J by 0 bases, and 3 bases separated the two germline ends. Germline V gives CDR1 SGHRS, CDR2 YFSETQ.